The rows below give T cell receptor beta chains drawn from one sample of a study of blood T cells in healthy people across ages. TCRdb re-analysed the 5' RACE reads in MiXCR, keeping a single row per CDR3 protein. The sample holds roughly 800,000 distinct CDR3 sequences; 36% are singletons and the top ten take about an eighth. The sequencing input was blood. These receptors all come from a young man in good health. The CDR3 runs from the conserved cysteine through the conserved F or W. A D gene is named only where the DNA matches it firmly. Some rows mark clone size as missing; the rest say once, few, many or name a class of expanded clone.

CDR3 protein: CAISRDRMNTEAFF; CDR3 DNA: TGTGCCATCAGTCGTGACAGAATGAACACTGAAGCTTTCTTT; J gene: TRBJ1-1; D gene: NA; clone size: NA; V gene: TRBV10-3
CDR3 protein: CASSSSDRGNEKLFF; CDR3 DNA: TGTGCCAGCAGTTCCTCGGACAGGGGGAATGAAAAACTGTTTTTT; J gene: TRBJ1-4; D gene: TRBD1; clone size: few; V gene: TRBV12-3/TRBV12-4
CDR3 protein: CASRLPNGTSYEQYF; CDR3 DNA: TGTGCCAGCAGACTACCCAACGGGACCTCCTACGAGCAGTACTTC; J gene: TRBJ2-7; D gene: NA; clone size: many; V gene: TRBV7-9
CDR3 protein: CASKDRGLAKNIQYF; CDR3 DNA: TGTGCCAGCAAAGACCGGGGGTTAGCCAAAAACATTCAGTACTTC; J gene: TRBJ2-4; D gene: NA; clone size: NA; V gene: TRBV28
CDR3 protein: CASSPPRYEQFF; CDR3 DNA: TGTGCCAGCAGCCCCCCAAGATATGAGCAGTTCTTC; J gene: TRBJ2-1; D gene: NA; clone size: NA; V gene: TRBV7-9
CDR3 protein: CASKYRGDTSSSYNEQYF; CDR3 DNA: TGTGCCAGCAAGTACAGGGGCGACACTTCAAGCTCCTACAATGAGCAGTACTTC; J gene: TRBJ2-7; D gene: TRBD1; clone size: NA; V gene: TRBV12-3/TRBV12-4
CDR3 protein: CSASRQGARNEQFF; CDR3 DNA: TGCAGTGCTAGTAGGCAGGGGGCGAGGAATGAGCAGTTCTTC; J gene: TRBJ2-1; D gene: TRBD1; clone size: NA; V gene: TRBV20-1
CDR3 protein: CASSTWTQVTF; CDR3 DNA: TGCGCCAGCAGCACTTGGACACAGGTCACCTTC; J gene: TRBJ1-2; D gene: NA; clone size: few; V gene: TRBV5-1
CDR3 protein: CASSLGRGETQYF; CDR3 DNA: TGTGCCAGCAGCTTGGGCCGTGGGGAGACCCAGTACTTC; J gene: TRBJ2-5; D gene: NA; clone size: many; V gene: TRBV7-2
CDR3 protein: CASTVIGNTIYF; CDR3 DNA: TGTGCCAGCACCGTTATTGGAAACACCATATATTTT; J gene: TRBJ1-3; D gene: NA; clone size: NA; V gene: TRBV12-3/TRBV12-4
CDR3 protein: CASSPETSGSTDTQYF; CDR3 DNA: TGTGCCAGCAGCCCTGAGACTAGCGGGTCCACAGATACGCAGTATTTT; J gene: TRBJ2-3; D gene: TRBD2; clone size: few; V gene: TRBV7-2
CDR3 protein: CASRARGRGIADTQYF; CDR3 DNA: TGTGCCAGCCGGGCCCGGGGCAGGGGGATCGCAGATACGCAGTATTTT; J gene: TRBJ2-3; D gene: TRBD1; clone size: NA; V gene: TRBV27
CDR3 protein: CATLSRDGTGELFF; CDR3 DNA: TGTGCCACCCTTTCTAGGGATGGCACCGGGGAGCTGTTTTTT; J gene: TRBJ2-2; D gene: NA; clone size: NA; V gene: TRBV7-2
CDR3 protein: CASSLANSGGEAFF; CDR3 DNA: TGCGCCAGCAGCTTGGCCAATTCAGGGGGTGAAGCTTTCTTT; J gene: TRBJ1-1; D gene: TRBD1; clone size: NA; V gene: TRBV5-1
CDR3 protein: CAITGRVGDTEAFF; CDR3 DNA: TGTGCCATCACTGGAAGGGTTGGGGACACTGAAGCTTTCTTT; J gene: TRBJ1-1; D gene: NA; clone size: NA; V gene: TRBV10-3
CDR3 protein: CASTPGGRGGYTF; CDR3 DNA: TGTGCCAGCACCCCAGGTGGACGAGGAGGCTACACCTTC; J gene: TRBJ1-2; D gene: NA; clone size: few; V gene: TRBV6-6
CDR3 protein: CASSQPPTGIYYEQYF; CDR3 DNA: TGTGCCAGCAGCCAACCACCGACAGGGATATACTACGAGCAGTACTTC; J gene: TRBJ2-7; D gene: TRBD1; clone size: NA; V gene: TRBV7-9
CDR3 protein: CVSRERGPTYEQYF; CDR3 DNA: TGCGTCAGCCGAGAGCGGGGGCCCACCTACGAGCAGTACTTC; J gene: TRBJ2-7; D gene: TRBD2; clone size: NA; V gene: TRBV5-1
CDR3 protein: CASIGPPPKETQYF; CDR3 DNA: TGTGCCAGCATTGGCCCCCCTCCCAAAGAGACCCAGTACTTC; J gene: TRBJ2-5; D gene: NA; clone size: NA; V gene: TRBV6-1
CDR3 protein: CSARGEGAENEQFF; CDR3 DNA: TGCAGTGCTAGGGGGGAGGGGGCGGAGAATGAGCAGTTCTTC; J gene: TRBJ2-1; D gene: NA; clone size: NA; V gene: TRBV20-1
CDR3 protein: CASSLDITGWPATNTEAFF; CDR3 DNA: TGTGCCAGCAGCTTAGATATTACAGGATGGCCTGCTACGAACACTGAAGCTTTCTTT; J gene: TRBJ1-1; D gene: NA; clone size: NA; V gene: TRBV7-2
CDR3 protein: CASRQQGASYNEQFF; CDR3 DNA: TGCGCCAGCAGGCAACAGGGCGCCTCCTACAATGAGCAGTTCTTC; J gene: TRBJ2-1; D gene: NA; clone size: few; V gene: TRBV5-1
CDR3 protein: CASSLGGAGYTF; CDR3 DNA: TGTGCCAGCAGTTTAGGAGGGGCGGGCTACACCTTC; J gene: TRBJ1-2; D gene: NA; clone size: NA; V gene: TRBV12-3/TRBV12-4
CDR3 protein: CASSSGTLQETQYF; CDR3 DNA: TGCGCCAGCAGCTCCGGGACACTTCAAGAGACCCAGTACTTC; J gene: TRBJ2-5; D gene: NA; clone size: many; V gene: TRBV5-1
CDR3 protein: CASSVGYLNTEAFF; CDR3 DNA: TGTGCCAGCAGCGTCGGATATTTGAACACTGAAGCTTTCTTT; J gene: TRBJ1-1; D gene: NA; clone size: NA; V gene: TRBV5-6
CDR3 protein: CASRTNREAFF; CDR3 DNA: TGTGCCAGCAGAACTAACAGGGAAGCTTTCTTT; J gene: TRBJ1-1; D gene: NA; clone size: NA; V gene: TRBV2
CDR3 protein: CSARNSYGTQYF; CDR3 DNA: TGCAGTGCTAGAAACTCCTATGGGACCCAGTACTTC; J gene: TRBJ2-5; D gene: NA; clone size: few; V gene: TRBV20-1
CDR3 protein: CASSEPQLGNEQYF; CDR3 DNA: TGTGCCAGCAGTGAACCCCAGCTGGGGAATGAGCAGTACTTC; J gene: TRBJ2-5; D gene: NA; clone size: NA; V gene: TRBV6-1
CDR3 protein: CAGSSQGYEQYF; CDR3 DNA: TGTGCCGGCAGTTCCCAAGGGTACGAGCAGTACTTC; J gene: TRBJ2-7; D gene: NA; clone size: NA; V gene: TRBV28
CDR3 protein: CASSGVQGRNTEAFF; CDR3 DNA: TGTGCCAGCAGTGGGGTTCAGGGAAGGAACACTGAAGCTTTCTTT; J gene: TRBJ1-1; D gene: NA; clone size: NA; V gene: TRBV12-3/TRBV12-4
CDR3 protein: CASSQDRNSNQPQHF; CDR3 DNA: TGCGCCAGCAGCCAAGACAGGAATAGCAATCAGCCCCAGCATTTT; J gene: TRBJ1-5; D gene: NA; clone size: many; V gene: TRBV4-2
CDR3 protein: CASSLAIVGPYEQYF; CDR3 DNA: TGTGCCAGCAGTTTAGCGATCGTTGGCCCCTACGAGCAGTACTTC; J gene: TRBJ2-7; D gene: NA; clone size: many; V gene: TRBV12-3/TRBV12-4
CDR3 protein: CSASPGGKNEQFF; CDR3 DNA: TGCAGTGCTTCCCCGGGGGGGAAAAATGAGCAGTTCTTC; J gene: TRBJ2-1; D gene: TRBD2; clone size: few; V gene: TRBV20-1
CDR3 protein: CASSIRTGPKNIQYF; CDR3 DNA: TGTGCCAGTAGCATTCGGACAGGGCCCAAAAACATTCAGTACTTC; J gene: TRBJ2-4; D gene: TRBD1; clone size: few; V gene: TRBV19
CDR3 protein: CASRSDSSNEQYF; CDR3 DNA: TGTGCCAGCAGAAGCGACAGTAGTAATGAGCAGTACTTC; J gene: TRBJ2-7; D gene: NA; clone size: NA; V gene: TRBV6-2/TRBV6-3
CDR3 protein: CASSSSTGATQYF; CDR3 DNA: TGTGCCAGCAGTTCAAGTACAGGGGCTACGCAGTATTTT; J gene: TRBJ2-3; D gene: TRBD1; clone size: NA; V gene: TRBV12-3/TRBV12-4
CDR3 protein: CASSPTGTPSYEQYF; CDR3 DNA: TGTGCCAGCAGCCCCACAGGGACCCCCTCCTACGAGCAGTACTTC; J gene: TRBJ2-7; D gene: NA; clone size: once; V gene: TRBV12-3/TRBV12-4
CDR3 protein: CSSGGSPNYNSPPHF; CDR3 DNA: TGCAGTTCGGGGGGCAGCCCCAACTATAATTCACCCCCCCACTTT; J gene: TRBJ1-6; D gene: NA; clone size: NA; V gene: TRBV20-1
CDR3 protein: CAISEGGARGQANYGHTF; CDR3 DNA: TGTGCCATCAGTGAGGGCGGAGCGAGGGGGCAAGCTAACTATGGCCACACCTTC; J gene: TRBJ1-2; D gene: TRBD1; clone size: few; V gene: TRBV10-3
CDR3 protein: CSAKWVSGGAYNEQFF; CDR3 DNA: TGCAGTGCTAAGTGGGTTAGCGGGGGGGCATACAATGAGCAGTTCTTC; J gene: TRBJ2-1; D gene: TRBD2; clone size: NA; V gene: TRBV20-1
CDR3 protein: CASREFGTGGYNEQYF; CDR3 DNA: TGTGCCAGCAGGGAGTTTGGGACAGGGGGCTACAATGAGCAGTACTTC; J gene: TRBJ2-4; D gene: TRBD1; clone size: once; V gene: TRBV7-2
CDR3 protein: CSARDLAGRKQFF; CDR3 DNA: TGCAGTGCTAGAGACCTAGCGGGACGTAAGCAGTTCTTC; J gene: TRBJ2-1; D gene: TRBD2; clone size: NA; V gene: TRBV20-1
CDR3 protein: CASSQDFSGGKYEQYF; CDR3 DNA: TGTGCCAGCAGCCAAGATTTTAGCGGGGGAAAGTACGAGCAGTACTTC; J gene: TRBJ2-7; D gene: TRBD2; clone size: many; V gene: TRBV4-2
CDR3 protein: CSARRRTGPNYGYTF; CDR3 DNA: TGCAGTGCTAGGAGGCGGACAGGACCTAACTATGGCTACACCTTC; J gene: TRBJ1-2; D gene: TRBD1; clone size: few; V gene: TRBV20-1
CDR3 protein: CSARKGQANEKLFF; CDR3 DNA: TGCAGTGCTAGAAAGGGACAAGCTAATGAAAAACTGTTTTTT; J gene: TRBJ1-4; D gene: NA; clone size: few; V gene: TRBV20-1
CDR3 protein: CSARGTGLLYGYTF; CDR3 DNA: TGCAGTGCTAGAGGGACAGGACTACTCTATGGCTACACCTTC; J gene: TRBJ1-2; D gene: TRBD1; clone size: few; V gene: TRBV20-1
CDR3 protein: CASSEQKGSSYEQYF; CDR3 DNA: TGTGCCAGCAGTGAACAGAAGGGGAGCTCCTACGAGCAGTACTTC; J gene: TRBJ2-7; D gene: NA; clone size: few; V gene: TRBV2
CDR3 protein: CASSLGTGTFRTDTQYF; CDR3 DNA: TGTGCCAGCAGCTTAGGCACCGGGACATTCCGCACAGATACGCAGTATTTT; J gene: TRBJ2-3; D gene: NA; clone size: NA; V gene: TRBV7-2
CDR3 protein: CASSLGVIGRQETQYF; CDR3 DNA: TGTGCCAGCAGTTTAGGGGTCATTGGCCGACAAGAGACCCAGTACTTC; J gene: TRBJ2-5; D gene: NA; clone size: NA; V gene: TRBV12-3/TRBV12-4
CDR3 protein: CASSLRTISTDTQYF; CDR3 DNA: TGTGCCAGCAGCTTAAGGACTATCAGCACAGATACGCAGTATTTT; J gene: TRBJ2-3; D gene: NA; clone size: NA; V gene: TRBV5-8
CDR3 protein: CSATRPVGQFF; CDR3 DNA: TGCAGTGCTACCCGCCCGGTAGGGCAGTTCTTC; J gene: TRBJ2-1; D gene: NA; clone size: few; V gene: TRBV20-1
CDR3 protein: CSASRYEGKYGYTF; CDR3 DNA: TGCAGTGCTAGTCGTTATGAGGGAAAGTATGGCTACACCTTC; J gene: TRBJ1-2; D gene: NA; clone size: NA; V gene: TRBV20-1
CDR3 protein: CASSLGEGNSPLHF; CDR3 DNA: TGCGCCAGCAGCTTGGGAGAGGGCAATTCACCCCTCCACTTT; J gene: TRBJ1-6; D gene: NA; clone size: few; V gene: TRBV5-1
CDR3 protein: CASSYSARGRLELKYF; CDR3 DNA: TGTGCCAGCAGTTACTCCGCGCGGGGGCGATTGGAGTTGAAGTACTTC; J gene: TRBJ2-4; D gene: NA; clone size: NA; V gene: TRBV6-5